The following is a T cell receptor (beta chain) sequence with its context. J lost 3 bases, V lost 7 bases, and 8 bases had no gene match. This CDR3 has 15 amino acids. Germline V CDR1 and CDR2: MNHEY, SMNVEV (reference sequence). Clones were read by immunoSEQ multiplex PCR, and TCRdb kept only the in-frame ones, dropping some. There are some 120,000 clones in the sample; 89% occur only once, and under 2% lies in the top ten. This record comes from a study of T cell responses to AZD1222 COVID-19 vaccine. The chain carries TRBV27 and TRBJ2-1, with TRBD2 matching 8 bases. This TCR came from an adult in good health. This specimen was peripheral blood, taken on day 0 of AZD1222 vaccination. The CDR3 spells CASMPRTSSYNEQFF. The CDR3 DNA sequence: TGTGCCAGCATGCCTCGGACTAGCAGCTACAATGAGCAGTTCTTC.